The rows below give T cell receptor beta chains drawn from one sample of a study of blood T cell repertoires in COVID-19. Only in-frame clones appear in the TCRdb table, and some are missing; sequencing was by immunoSEQ multiplex PCR. Of around 150,000 clones listed, around four fifths are singletons. Source material: peripheral blood. The source is a man aged 70 or older with acute or convalescent COVID-19. CDR3s include the opening cysteine and the closing phenylalanine or tryptophan. The D gene is left open where the match is weak. For some rows the clone size is stated as once, few or many, or as a class when expanded; others skip it.

d_gene	j_gene	abundance	v_gene	CDR3aa	CDR3nt
.	TRBJ1-4	.	TRBV6-1	CASSEDRINEKLFF	TGTGCCAGCAGTGAGGACAGAATTAATGAAAAACTGTTTTTT
TRBD1	TRBJ1-3	.	TRBV7-3	CASSPGQAPHTIYF	TGTGCCAGCAGCCCCGGACAGGCCCCCCACACCATATATTTT
.	TRBJ1-5	once	TRBV6-5	CASSSRQTWGNQPQHF	TGTGCCAGCAGTTCCAGACAAACGTGGGGCAATCAGCCCCAGCATTTT
TRBD2	TRBJ2-1	.	TRBV11-3	CASSFSGNSYNEQFF	TGTGCCAGCAGCTTTAGCGGGAACTCCTACAATGAGCAGTTCTTC
.	TRBJ1-5	.	TRBV19	CASSRSSGYSNQPQHF	TGTGCCAGTAGCAGATCATCGGGGTATAGCAATCAGCCCCAGCATTTT
.	TRBJ2-1	.	TRBV3-1/TRBV3-2	CASSQAGAYNEQFF	TGTGCCAGCAGCCAGGCCGGGGCCTACAATGAGCAGTTCTTC
.	TRBJ1-1	.	TRBV12-3/TRBV12-4	CASSLYSTEAFF	TGTGCCAGCAGTTTATACAGCACTGAAGCTTTCTTT
.	TRBJ2-7	.	TRBV28	CASSLSVGGYEQYF	TGTGCCAGCAGTTTATCCGTCGGGGGCTACGAGCAGTACTTC
TRBD2	TRBJ2-3	.	TRBV5-4	CASSLDVAGGVDTQYF	TGTGCCAGCAGCTTGGATGTAGCGGGAGGAGTGGATACGCAGTATTTT
.	TRBJ2-7	medium-sized	TRBV18	CASSPRLQGGEQYF	TGTGCCAGCTCACCACGGTTACAGGGTGGCGAGCAGTACTTC
.	TRBJ1-3	once	TRBV11-3	CASSPGGPPGNTIYF	TGTGCCAGCAGCCCCGGCGGGCCGCCGGGAAACACCATATATTTT
TRBD2	TRBJ2-5	.	TRBV3-1/TRBV3-2	CASSQDRRVGGRETQYF	TGTGCCAGCAGCCAAGATAGACGGGTGGGGGGGAGAGAGACCCAGTACTTC
TRBD2	TRBJ2-2	.	TRBV23-1	CASRHLSLCEAGAGGYIGELFF	TGCGCCAGCAGGCACCTATCTTTATGCGAGGCGGGCGCGGGAGGTTACATCGGGGAGCTGTTTTTT
.	TRBJ1-5	.	TRBV19	CASSFGDNQPQHF	TGTGCCAGTAGTTTCGGGGACAATCAGCCCCAGCATTTT
.	TRBJ1-5	once	TRBV6-6	CASSGQGAGNQPQHF	TGTGCCAGCAGTGGGCAGGGTGCGGGCAATCAGCCCCAGCATTTT
TRBD1	TRBJ1-5	.	TRBV19	CASSIGQGDYKPQHF	TGTGCCAGTAGTATAGGACAGGGGGACTATAAGCCCCAGCATTTT
TRBD1	TRBJ1-5	.	TRBV19	CASSPTDRVRDNQPQHF	TGTGCCAGTAGTCCTACGGACAGGGTGAGGGACAATCAGCCCCAGCATTTT
.	TRBJ2-5	.	TRBV4-2	CASSQAQNQETQYF	TGTGCCAGCAGCCAAGCCCAGAATCAAGAGACCCAGTACTTC
.	TRBJ1-1	.	TRBV7-9	CASSSQGSPNTEAFF	TGTGCCAGCAGCTCACAGGGTTCACCGAACACTGAAGCTTTCTTT
TRBD1	TRBJ1-6	.	TRBV2	CASSITGTGESPLHF	TGTGCCAGCAGTATCACCGGGACAGGGGAATCACCCCTCCACTTT
.	TRBJ2-1	.	TRBV28	CASRDSSTYNEQFF	TGTGCCAGCAGGGACTCTTCAACCTACAATGAGCAGTTCTTC
.	TRBJ1-1	few	TRBV5-6	CASSFRDSEAFF	TGTGCCAGCAGCTTCAGGGACTCTGAAGCTTTCTTT
.	TRBJ1-3	.	TRBV18	CASSPADSGNTIYF	TGTGCCAGCTCACCCGCAGACTCTGGAAACACCATATATTTT
.	TRBJ1-5	.	TRBV7-4	CASPEPQHF	TGTGCCAGCCCGGAGCCCCAGCATTTT
.	TRBJ2-6	.	TRBV6-5	CASSYRLTAGANVLTF	TGTGCCAGCAGTTATCGCCTTACTGCTGGGGCCAACGTCCTGACTTTC
TRBD1	TRBJ1-6	.	TRBV7-2	CASSGSQGAGNSPLHF	TGTGCCAGCAGCGGAAGCCAGGGGGCAGGTAATTCACCCCTCCACTTT
.	TRBJ2-1	.	TRBV7-9	CASSPTGTSYNEQFF	TGTGCCAGCAGCCCTACAGGTACCTCCTACAATGAGCAGTTCTTC
TRBD2	TRBJ2-7	once	TRBV2	CASRGLAGVYEQYF	TGTGCCAGCAGGGGACTAGCGGGAGTCTACGAGCAGTACTTC
TRBD2	TRBJ2-3	.	TRBV24-1	CATSPKLAGSTDTQYF	TGTGCCACCAGTCCCAAACTAGCGGGGAGCACAGATACGCAGTATTTT
TRBD2	TRBJ2-7	.	TRBV7-8	CASSPGLATSYEQYF	TGTGCCAGCAGCCCGGGACTAGCGACCTCCTACGAGCAGTACTTC
.	TRBJ2-3	once	TRBV18	CASSPDPQGTDTQYF	TGTGCCAGCTCACCCGACCCCCAGGGCACAGATACGCAGTATTTT
.	TRBJ2-1	.	TRBV7-7	CASSPDTSSYNEQFF	TGTGCTAGCAGCCCCGACACGAGCTCCTACAATGAGCAGTTCTTC
TRBD2	TRBJ2-5	.	TRBV2	CASSTSGQETQYF	TGTGCCAGCAGTACTAGCGGACAAGAGACCCAGTACTTC
.	TRBJ2-7	.	TRBV7-8	CASSLAQGPSYEQYF	TGTGCCAGCAGCTTAGCCCAGGGCCCCTCCTACGAGCAGTACTTC
TRBD2	TRBJ2-7	.	TRBV14	CASSQGLADTYEQYF	TGTGCCAGCAGCCAAGGACTAGCGGACACCTACGAGCAGTACTTC
.	TRBJ2-1	.	TRBV5-1	CASRGGFADNEQFF	TGCGCCAGCAGAGGTGGTTTCGCGGACAATGAGCAGTTCTTC
TRBD2	TRBJ2-1	.	TRBV7-3	CASSLPGRAGLINEQFF	TGTGCCAGCAGCTTACCCGGACGAGCGGGGCTTATCAATGAGCAGTTCTTC
.	TRBJ2-1	.	TRBV6-5	CASSTGYVAVDEQFF	TGTGCCAGCAGTACTGGGTATGTAGCAGTTGATGAGCAGTTCTTC
.	TRBJ1-6	.	TRBV9	CASSVAQGWSPLHF	TGTGCCAGCAGCGTAGCCCAGGGATGGTCACCCCTCCACTTT
.	TRBJ1-5	.	TRBV6-1	CASSEAGGRGGNQPQHF	TGTGCCAGCAGTGAAGCAGGAGGGCGGGGGGGGAATCAGCCCCAGCATTTT
.	TRBJ2-2	.	TRBV5-1	CASALRSANTGELFF	TGCGCCAGCGCACTTAGGAGCGCGAACACCGGGGAGCTGTTTTTT
.	TRBJ2-7	.	TRBV24-1	CATSDGTVAEQYF	TGTGCCACCAGTGATGGCACAGTCGCCGAGCAGTACTTC
TRBD1	TRBJ1-1	.	TRBV5-4	CASSSGGQGGTEAFF	TGTGCCAGCAGCTCTGGAGGACAGGGGGGAACTGAAGCTTTCTTT
.	TRBJ2-1	.	TRBV5-1	CASSLRGWAVYNEQFF	TGCGCCAGCAGCTTGAGGGGTTGGGCAGTCTACAATGAGCAGTTCTTC
.	TRBJ1-1	.	TRBV6-5	CASSYSGSPNTEAFF	TGTGCCAGCAGTTACTCGGGCAGCCCAAACACTGAAGCTTTCTTT
TRBD1	TRBJ1-4	.	TRBV6-1	CASSDWTGGTSEKLFF	TGTGCCAGCAGTGACTGGACAGGGGGCACAAGTGAAAAACTGTTTTTT
TRBD1	TRBJ1-6	.	TRBV11-3	CASGPGQYNSPLHF	TGTGCCAGCGGCCCGGGACAGTATAATTCACCCCTCCACTTT
.	TRBJ1-4	.	TRBV19	CASRPTGRFEKLFF	TGTGCCAGTAGACCGACAGGACGTTTTGAAAAACTGTTTTTT
.	TRBJ2-7	.	TRBV28	CASGGAGASYEQYF	TGTGCCAGCGGGGGGGCAGGGGCCTCCTACGAGCAGTACTTC
TRBD1	TRBJ2-1	.	TRBV7-2	CASSYRDREGNEQFF	TGTGCCAGCAGCTACCGGGACAGGGAAGGCAATGAGCAGTTCTTC